The rows below give T cell receptor beta chains drawn from one sample of a study of a mutant IDH1 vaccine in newly diagnosed glioma. Profiled with immunoSEQ multiplex PCR; TCRdb holds only in-frame clones, not every one. The table has approximately 60,000 clones, roughly 81% seen once. No cognate antigen is known for these TCRs. Here the sequenced sample was PBMCs, taken from a glioma patient whose treatment included an IDH1 peptide vaccine. Receptor source: a man aged 30-40 years with glioma. Each CDR3 is given with its conserved first and last residue. The D gene is left open where the match is weak. Expanded clones are given a class, and other clones once, few, many or no size at all.

j_call clone_size d_call v_call cdr3_nt cdr3_aa
TRBJ2-7 . TRBD1 TRBV6-6 TGTGCCAGCGGGACAGGGGGCTACGAGCAGTACTTC CASGTGGYEQYF
TRBJ2-7 . . TRBV27 TGTGCCAGCAGCGAGAATTCCTACGAGCAGTACTTC CASSENSYEQYF
TRBJ1-1 few TRBD1 TRBV10-3 TGTGCCATCAAGGGACAGGGGAACACTGAAGCTTTCTTT CAIKGQGNTEAFF
TRBJ2-2 . . TRBV1 TGCACCAGCAGCCAAGATGTCATACGGCATTCGAACACCGGGGAGCTGTTTTTT CTSSQDVIRHSNTGELFF
TRBJ2-7 . TRBD1 TRBV7-9 TGTGCCAGCAGCTTACCAGTCCGACAGGGAATATCCTACGAGCAGTACTTC CASSLPVRQGISYEQYF
TRBJ2-7 . . TRBV5-6 TGTGCCAGCAGCTTTCTCTACGAGCAGTACTTC CASSFLYEQYF
TRBJ2-1 few TRBD1 TRBV30 TGTGCCTGGAGCTGGACAGGGGATGAGCAGTTCTTC CAWSWTGDEQFF
TRBJ2-7 once TRBD2 TRBV2 TGTGCCAGCAGGGTAGGACTAGCGGGGGGTCGATACGAGCAGTACTTC CASRVGLAGGRYEQYF
TRBJ2-7 once . TRBV28 TGTGCCAGCAGTCCCGGAAGGTCCTACGAGCAGTACTTC CASSPGRSYEQYF
TRBJ1-2 . TRBD1 TRBV7-9 TGTGCCAGCAGCCCAGAGACAGGGGGCCCTAACTATGGCTACACCTTC CASSPETGGPNYGYTF
TRBJ1-4 . TRBD1 TRBV2 TGTGCCAGCAGCGCGACGACAGGGGCCCCGGCGTTGTTTTTT CASSATTGAPALFF
TRBJ1-1 . . TRBV6-6 TGTGCCAGCATCGGGGATCCCACCCCTGAAGCTTTCTTT CASIGDPTPEAFF
TRBJ1-4 once TRBD1 TRBV5-5 TGTGCCAGCAGCTCCAGACCGGGACAGCAAAATGAAAAACTGTTTTTT CASSSRPGQQNEKLFF
TRBJ1-1 . . TRBV5-6 TGTGCCAGCAGCTTGGCCGGACCTTTGAACACTGAAGCTTTCTTT CASSLAGPLNTEAFF
TRBJ2-7 . . TRBV5-5 TGTGCCAGCAGGGATGATACAGGGATCGTCTACGAGCAGTACTTC CASRDDTGIVYEQYF
TRBJ1-2 . . TRBV6-5 TGTGCCAGCAGTTACGATCCAGACACAAGGGGCTACACCTTC CASSYDPDTRGYTF
TRBJ2-1 . . TRBV2 TGTGCCAGCAGGGGCTCTTCCTACAATGAGCAGTTCTTC CASRGSSYNEQFF
TRBJ2-1 . . TRBV2 TGTGCCAGCAGTGAATTTGGCAGGGGCTACAATGAGCAGTTCTTC CASSEFGRGYNEQFF
TRBJ2-5 . TRBD2 TRBV29-1 TGCTGCGCTGGGGGAGGGACCAGGGAGACCCAGTACTTC CCAGGGTRETQYF
TRBJ1-2 . . TRBV6-5 TGTGCCAGCAGTTACTCAGGGAACTATGGCTACACCTTC CASSYSGNYGYTF
TRBJ1-2 . TRBD1 TRBV9 TGTGCCAGCAGCGTAGACGGGACAGGGCGCGTCGGCTACACCTTC CASSVDGTGRVGYTF
TRBJ1-2 . . TRBV5-1 TGCGCCAGCCAGTCAGGGACGTATGACTATGGCTACACCTTC CASQSGTYDYGYTF
TRBJ2-1 . TRBD1 TRBV5-6 TGTGCCAGCAGCTTACTTTCGAACAGGGGTCAGAATGAGCAGTTCTTC CASSLLSNRGQNEQFF
TRBJ1-4 few . TRBV2 TGTGCCAGCAGTGTCCGGAGGACTAATGAAAAACTGTTTTTT CASSVRRTNEKLFF
TRBJ2-1 . . TRBV11-2 TGTGCCAGCAGCCCAACCCTGGGGGCGGTCCAGAATGAGCAGTTCTTC CASSPTLGAVQNEQFF
TRBJ1-2 . TRBD1 TRBV4-1 TGCGCCAGCAGCCAAGGACCGACAGGGGTGATTATTGTCGGCGGCTACACCTTC CASSQGPTGVIIVGGYTF
TRBJ2-7 . TRBD1 TRBV5-1 TGCGCCAGCAGCTTGGCCGGCTCAGGGGGTGCCTACGAGCAGTACTTC CASSLAGSGGAYEQYF
TRBJ2-1 . TRBD1 TRBV2 TGTGCCAGCAAAAGGACAGGGGTGAACAATGAGCAGTTCTTC CASKRTGVNNEQFF
TRBJ1-1 . . TRBV29-1 TGCAGCGTTGGACGGGGGAGGAACACTGAAGCTTTCTTT CSVGRGRNTEAFF
TRBJ1-6 . . TRBV30 TGTGCCTGGAGTCTAAGCCCGCAGTTATGGAATTCACCCCTCCACTTT CAWSLSPQLWNSPLHF
TRBJ2-3 . . TRBV5-1 TGCGCCAGCAGCTTCAAGGGCGGGACTCGCACAGATACGCAGTATTTT CASSFKGGTRTDTQYF
TRBJ2-3 . TRBD2 TRBV5-1 TGCGCCAGCAGCTCCGGGACTAGCGGGGTTATCCCAGATACGCAGTATTTT CASSSGTSGVIPDTQYF
TRBJ1-1 . . TRBV11-2 TGTGCCAGCAGCTTAGTTCGTGTGGCAGGGGACACTGAAGCTTTCTTT CASSLVRVAGDTEAFF
TRBJ1-4 . TRBD1 TRBV6-4 TGTGCCAGCAGTCCGAACCCGGGACAGGGTAGTGAAAAACTGTTTTTT CASSPNPGQGSEKLFF
TRBJ1-3 . . TRBV28 TGTGCCAGCAGCCTCATTAACTCTGGAAACACCATATATTTT CASSLINSGNTIYF
TRBJ2-7 . TRBD1 TRBV19 TGTGCCAGTAGTTTTGGGCCGGGACAGAGCTACGAGCAGTACTTC CASSFGPGQSYEQYF
TRBJ1-1 few . TRBV14 TGTGCCAGCAGTGAAAACCCAGGGATGAACACTGAAGCTTTCTTT CASSENPGMNTEAFF
TRBJ2-7 . . TRBV25-1 TGTGCCAGCAGTGAGGGGACATACTACGAGCAGTACTTC CASSEGTYYEQYF
TRBJ1-1 few . TRBV27 TGTGCCAGCGGGAATTCCGGTATGAACACTGAAGCTTTCTTT CASGNSGMNTEAFF
TRBJ2-2 . . TRBV6-5 TGTGCCAGCAGTTACTCTCCCACCGGGGAGCTGTTTTTT CASSYSPTGELFF
TRBJ2-7 . TRBD1 TRBV7-9 TGTGCCAGCAGCTTGTATACAGGGGTCGAGCAGTACTTC CASSLYTGVEQYF
TRBJ2-1 . TRBD2 TRBV30 TGTGCCTGGAGTGGCGGGGGGCTAGTCGAGCAGTTCTTC CAWSGGGLVEQFF
TRBJ1-2 few TRBD1 TRBV11-2 TGTGCCAGCAGCTTGGGCGGGACAGGCTTTGTGGGGGACGGCTACACCTTC CASSLGGTGFVGDGYTF
TRBJ2-1 . . TRBV9 TGTGCCAGCAGCGTTTCAGAATTAGCCGATGAGCAGTTCTTC CASSVSELADEQFF
TRBJ2-2 . . TRBV6-5 TGTGCCAGCAGTCTCCGGAGTGGCGGGGAGCTGTTTTTT CASSLRSGGELFF
TRBJ1-2 few . TRBV19 TGTGCCAGTAGTACCACCAATCGGGGCAGTGGCTACACCTTC CASSTTNRGSGYTF
TRBJ2-5 . TRBD1 TRBV9 TGTGCCAGCAGCGTATCGCTGGGACAGGGAGAGACCCAGTACTTC CASSVSLGQGETQYF
TRBJ1-2 once . TRBV29-1 TGCAGCGTTGGAAGACGCGGATCAGGGGATAACTATGGCTACACCTTC CSVGRRGSGDNYGYTF
TRBJ1-5 . . TRBV9 TGTGCCAGCAGCGCCCAGGGGAATAGCAATCAGCCCCAGCATTTT CASSAQGNSNQPQHF
TRBJ2-7 . . TRBV25-1 TGTGCCAGCAGTGAGTCGGGGAAAAGCTCCTACGAACAGTACTTC CASSESGKSSYEQYF
TRBJ1-1 . . TRBV7-9 TGTGCCAGCAGCCAGGACAGCCGGAACACTGAAGCTTTCTTT CASSQDSRNTEAFF
TRBJ1-6 . . TRBV6-4 TGTGCCATCAGTGAGGCTGATAATTCACCCCTCCACTTT CAISEADNSPLHF
TRBJ2-3 . . TRBV5-6 TGTGCCAGCAGCTTGTCTTACCCAGGGGCCACAGATACGCAGTATTTT CASSLSYPGATDTQYF